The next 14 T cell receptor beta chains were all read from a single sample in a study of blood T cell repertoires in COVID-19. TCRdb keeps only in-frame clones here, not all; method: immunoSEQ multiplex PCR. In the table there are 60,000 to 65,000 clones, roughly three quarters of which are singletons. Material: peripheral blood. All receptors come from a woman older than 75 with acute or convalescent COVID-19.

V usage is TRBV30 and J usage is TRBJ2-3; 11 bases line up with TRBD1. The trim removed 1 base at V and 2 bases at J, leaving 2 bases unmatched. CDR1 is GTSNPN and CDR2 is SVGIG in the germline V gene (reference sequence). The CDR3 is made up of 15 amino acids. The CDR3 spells CAWSAGQGVTDTQYF. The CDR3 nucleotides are TGTGCCTGGAGTGCGGGACAGGGGGTCACAGATACGCAGTATTTT.

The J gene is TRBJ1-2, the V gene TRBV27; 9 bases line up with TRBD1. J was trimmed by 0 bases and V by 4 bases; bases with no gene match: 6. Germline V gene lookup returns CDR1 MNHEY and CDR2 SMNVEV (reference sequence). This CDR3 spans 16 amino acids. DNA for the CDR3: TGTGCCAGCAGTTCGAACAGGGGGCGGGCTAACTATGGCTACACCTTC. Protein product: CASSSNRGRANYGYTF.

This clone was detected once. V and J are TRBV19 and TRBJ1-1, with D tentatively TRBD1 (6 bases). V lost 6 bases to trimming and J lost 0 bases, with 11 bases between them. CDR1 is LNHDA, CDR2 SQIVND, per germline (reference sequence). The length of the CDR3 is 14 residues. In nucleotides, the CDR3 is TGTGCCAGTAGCCTGGGGGCCCTGAACACTGAAGCTTTCTTT. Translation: CASSLGALNTEAFF.

The CDR3 DNA reads as TGTGCCTGGAGTGTATCTAGGACAGGGAAAGTGGATGAAAAACTGTTTTTT. Translating gives CAWSVSRTGKVDEKLFF. The gene calls are TRBV30 and TRBJ1-4, with 8 bases fitting TRBD1. Germline-derived CDR1 and CDR2 are GTSNPN and SVGIG (reference sequence). This CDR3 region has 17 residues. With 0 bases clipped from V and 6 bases from J, the junction kept 12 bases outside the gene matches.

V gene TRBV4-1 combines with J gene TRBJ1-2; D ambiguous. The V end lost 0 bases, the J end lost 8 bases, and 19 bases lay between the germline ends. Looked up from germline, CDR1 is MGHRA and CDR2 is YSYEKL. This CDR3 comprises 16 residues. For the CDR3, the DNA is TGCGCCAGCAGCCAAGATCCCAGCCTACACGCGGGAGGCTACACCTTC. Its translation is CASSQDPSLHAGGYTF.

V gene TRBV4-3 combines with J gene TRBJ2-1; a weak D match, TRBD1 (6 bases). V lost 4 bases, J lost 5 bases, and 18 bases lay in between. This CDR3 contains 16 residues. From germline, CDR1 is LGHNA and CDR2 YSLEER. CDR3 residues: CASSREQGFGDNEQFF. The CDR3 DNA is TGCGCCAGCAGCCGAGAACAGGGTTTTGGAGACAATGAGCAGTTCTTC.

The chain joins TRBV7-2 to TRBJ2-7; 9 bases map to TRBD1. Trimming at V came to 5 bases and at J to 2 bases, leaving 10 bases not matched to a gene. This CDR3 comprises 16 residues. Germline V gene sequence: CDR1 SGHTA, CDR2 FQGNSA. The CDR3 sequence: CASSRRTGEEAYEQYF. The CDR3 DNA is TGTGCCAGCAGCCGCCGGACAGGGGAAGAGGCCTACGAGCAGTACTTC.

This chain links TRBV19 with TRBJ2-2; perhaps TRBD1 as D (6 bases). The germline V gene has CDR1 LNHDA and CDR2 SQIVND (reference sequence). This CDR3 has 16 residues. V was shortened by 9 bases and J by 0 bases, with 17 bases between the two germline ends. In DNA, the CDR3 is TGTGCCAGCGCCCTAGGACAGCTTCCGAACACCGGGGAGCTGTTTTTT. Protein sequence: CASALGQLPNTGELFF.

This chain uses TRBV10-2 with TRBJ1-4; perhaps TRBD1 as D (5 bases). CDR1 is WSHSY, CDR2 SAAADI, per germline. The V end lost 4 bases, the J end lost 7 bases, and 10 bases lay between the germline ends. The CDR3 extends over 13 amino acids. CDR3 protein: CASSGGRGEKLFF. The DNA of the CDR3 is TGCGCCAGCAGTGGAGGGAGGGGTGAAAAACTGTTTTTT.

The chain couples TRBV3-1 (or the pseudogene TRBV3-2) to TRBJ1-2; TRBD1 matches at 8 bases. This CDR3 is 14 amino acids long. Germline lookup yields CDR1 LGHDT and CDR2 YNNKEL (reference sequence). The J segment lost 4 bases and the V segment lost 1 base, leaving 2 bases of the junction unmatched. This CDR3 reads CASSQGTGSYGYTF. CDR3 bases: TGTGCCAGCAGCCAAGGGACAGGGAGCTATGGCTACACCTTC.

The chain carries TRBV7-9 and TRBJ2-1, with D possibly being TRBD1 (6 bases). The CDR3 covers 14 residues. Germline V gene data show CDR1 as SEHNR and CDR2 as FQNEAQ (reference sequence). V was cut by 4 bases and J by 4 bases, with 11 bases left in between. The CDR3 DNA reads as TGTGCCAGCAGCTCGGGACAATCGTACAATGAGCAGTTCTTC. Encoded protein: CASSSGQSYNEQFF.

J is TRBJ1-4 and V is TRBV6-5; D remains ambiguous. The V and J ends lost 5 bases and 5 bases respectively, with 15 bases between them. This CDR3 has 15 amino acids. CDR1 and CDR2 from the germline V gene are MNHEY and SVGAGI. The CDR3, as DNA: TGTGCCAGCAGTCGGGGTCCCCGCCCAAATGAAAAACTGTTTTTT. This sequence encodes CASSRGPRPNEKLFF.

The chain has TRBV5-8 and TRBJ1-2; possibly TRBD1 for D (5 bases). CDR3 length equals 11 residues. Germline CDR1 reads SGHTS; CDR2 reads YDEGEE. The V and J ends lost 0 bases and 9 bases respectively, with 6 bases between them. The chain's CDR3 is CASSLVGRYTF. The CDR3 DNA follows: TGTGCCAGCAGCTTGGTGGGGCGCTACACCTTC.

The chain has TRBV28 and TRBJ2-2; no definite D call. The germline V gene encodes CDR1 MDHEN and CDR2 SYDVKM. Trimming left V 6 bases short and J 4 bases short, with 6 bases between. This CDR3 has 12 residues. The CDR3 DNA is TGTGCCAGCAGGGTAGTCACCGGGGAGCTGTTTTTT. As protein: CASRVVTGELFF.